This T cell receptor (beta chain) was documented in a study of blood T cells in healthy people across ages (dated by TCRdb to between 2014 and 2017). Broadly, across the study: Template switching captured roughly one uniquely barcoded TCR beta cDNA molecule per two T cells in model experiments. The study measured age-related changes in TCR beta repertoire diversity using deep sequencing normalized with unique cDNA molecular identifiers. Donors were grouped into four age groups: young (average 16 years), middle-aged (approximately 41), aged (around 60) and long-lived (82). Two additional independent replicas of 1 million unique cDNA reads from the same blood draw were analyzed for two donors (one aged 18 to 30 and one aged 80 or older).

The library was produced with 5' RACE. TCRdb records Illumina HiSeq 2500 as the sequencer. A second PCR of roughly 7 to 11 cycles was performed with a sample-barcoded 5' primer and a J-beta primer mix. A unique molecular identifier was introduced onto each TCR beta cDNA molecule by a template-switch 5' adaptor carrying 12 random nucleotides. At least 3 million CDR3-containing paired-end reads were obtained from each sample. All of the RNA was converted into first-strand cDNA using the Mint cDNA synthesis kit, with a TRBC-specific oligonucleotide serving as the primer. Following uracil-DNA glycosylase treatment, a first 18-cycle PCR with universal primers M1SS and BC2_uni_R was performed on all cDNA. In the authors' own workflow: Each sample was normalized by randomly selecting 1 million high-quality reads, each carrying a distinct molecular identifier. Instead of being binned into consensus sequences, reads that shared molecular identifiers were thrown out. MiTCR, run with a Q25 quality threshold and the strictest error-elimination algorithm, handled CDR3 identification, clonotype clustering and error correction. A nonparametric unseen species model with Euler transformation was used to estimate lower-bound total TCR beta diversity. TCRdb applied fastp at Q25 and MiXCR to the public reads, then kept only in-frame beta chains. Rows matching on CDR3 protein sequence are summarized as one entry with the most common DNA and genes. TCRdb, rather than the study authors, made the V and J calls. The sample records more than 900,000 distinct CDR3 sequences, almost 30% of which are singletons. The ten largest clones take up roughly a tenth of the sample.

The 35 to 40 donors, aged roughly 6 to 95 years, were systemically healthy Caucasian individuals from Russia. Roughly 10 milliliters of peripheral blood were drawn from each donor into EDTA-treated Vacutainer tubes. Ficoll-Paque density-gradient centrifugation was used to isolate PBMCs, with at least 7 million per sample. Trizol reagent was used to extract total RNA from PBMCs, with at least 6 micrograms per sample. For every donor, flow cytometry on a PBMC aliquot measured the percentage of naive CD45RAhigh/CD27high T cells. Overall results and qualifications from the work: There was a strong correlation between observed TCR beta diversity and the percentage of naive T cells measured by flow cytometry. Compared with the aged group, the long-lived group had more naive CD4+ T cells, fewer expanded clones and increased TCR diversity, a pattern suggesting age selection. Because profiling used bulk unsorted PBMCs, naive and antigen-experienced compartments could not be compared conclusively. Observed TCR beta diversity per million T cells fell roughly linearly with age, and a significant reduction was already apparent by age about 38. Estimates of total diversity from one million sequenced T cells were regarded as lower bounds and underestimates. Because donor CMV infection status was unknown, age-related changes in expanded clonotypes were potentially confounded.

This clonotype appeared once. The specificity of this receptor is unknown. One end of the junction varies from germline; a read error may be responsible. The CDR1 and CDR2 encoded by the germline V gene are SNHLY and FYNNEI. The CDR3, from cysteine to phenylalanine, totals 13 residues. Just the 39-base CDR3 DNA is kept, in frame starting at base 1. These data were also reused for a study on T cells of mothers and their children. The second paper further reports: Donors were nine systemically healthy Caucasian individuals: three mothers and their six children. cDNA synthesis consumed the entire amount of extracted RNA, loaded at about 1.5 ug RNA in each 15 ul reaction. Sample barcodes and 2-4 random nucleotides were added via the M1S primer in the second PCR. Over 8 million TCR beta CDR3 reads were obtained for each mother, and about 3 million reads were obtained for each child. Thymic selection similarly shapes TCR recombination output in related and unrelated pairs, with minor effect from inherited differences. Normalized repertoire overlap was always slightly but never significantly higher in related than unrelated mother-child pairs. No persistent microchimeric T cell clones were detected, at a sensitivity of about 100 clones per million clonotypes. In the study, deep NGS was used to compare the TCR beta repertoires of mothers and children, and features distinguishing related mother-child pairs from unrelated individuals were sought. The mean age was 40 +/- 4 years for the mothers and approximately 11 +/- 4 years for the children. Libraries were sequenced on Illumina HiSeq 2000 with 100+100 nt paired-end reads after adapter ligation with NEBNext reagents. Mother and child libraries were prepared a month apart and sequenced in separate runs to prevent cross-contamination. Between roughly 500,000 and 2,300,000 distinct TCR beta clonotypes were identified per donor. Naive TCR beta clonotypes were estimated from low-frequency clonotypes matched to each donor's FACS-determined naive share, without sorting.

Recombination linked TRBV2 to TRBJ2-7, with the D segment identity uncertain. The sequenced sample consisted of blood. The receptor was isolated from a woman between 40 and 50 years old in good health. The nucleotide sequence reads TGTGCCGGCAGTGAACATTCCCTTTACGAGCAGTACTTC. Its translation reads: CAGSEHSLYEQYF.